Listed below are T cell receptor beta chains from one sample, sequenced in a study of CD8 T cells in Susac syndrome. TCRdb recomputed calls from the immunoSEQ multiplex PCR reads with MiXCR, one row per CDR3 protein. Of 80,000 or so distinct CDR3 sequences in the sample, approximately 94% were seen once. The sample consisted of CD8+ T cells from PBMCs. Source of these receptors: a human donor with Susac syndrome. CDR3s include the opening cysteine and the closing phenylalanine or tryptophan. Fields, in order: D gene, V gene, J gene, CDR3 DNA, CDR3 protein. D genes are given only for firm matches.

NA	TRBV2	TRBJ2-1	TGTGCCAGCATTCCCGGGAGTAATGAGCAGTTCTTC	CASIPGSNEQFF
NA	TRBV20-1	TRBJ1-1	TGCAGTGCTAAGGGCCCACGGGAGACTGAAGCTTTCTTT	CSAKGPRETEAFF
NA	TRBV6-1	TRBJ2-7	TGTGCCAGCAGGGATCCCGGGGTAGCCGCCTACGAGCAGTACTTC	CASRDPGVAAYEQYF
NA	TRBV9	TRBJ2-3	TGTGCCAGCAGCGTAGGGGGCCAGCCATATACGCAGTATTTT	CASSVGGQPYTQYF
NA	TRBV27	TRBJ2-6	TGTGCCAGCACTTCCGGTGATGGGGCCAACGTCCTGACTTTC	CASTSGDGANVLTF
NA	TRBV27	TRBJ2-7	TGTGCCAGCAGTCGGACGAGTGGGTTACCCTCCTACGAGCAGTACTTC	CASSRTSGLPSYEQYF
TRBD1	TRBV30	TRBJ2-7	TGTGCCTGGAGTGTGCCGGGACAGACCTACGAGCAGTACTTC	CAWSVPGQTYEQYF
NA	TRBV5-4	TRBJ2-7	TGTGCCAGCAGCTTGGCGGGGGACCCCTCTCCCTACGAGCAGTACTTC	CASSLAGDPSPYEQYF
TRBD1	TRBV20-1	TRBJ2-7	TGCAGTGCTAGATTGAGGGACAGGGTACCCTACGAGCAGTACTTC	CSARLRDRVPYEQYF
TRBD1	TRBV7-3	TRBJ2-7	TGTGCCAGCAGCTCCCGAGTGGGACAGGGTTACTACGAGCAGTACTTC	CASSSRVGQGYYEQYF
TRBD2	TRBV2	TRBJ2-7	TGTGCCAGCCGCGGGGGGGCGTACGAGCAGTACTTC	CASRGGAYEQYF
TRBD1	TRBV9	TRBJ2-6	TGTGCCAGCAGCGCACCAATTGGGACAGGGTGGGGGAAAACCTCTGGGGCCAACGTCCTGACTTTC	CASSAPIGTGWGKTSGANVLTF
TRBD1	TRBV30	TRBJ2-5	TGTGCCTCGACGGACAGGGTAGAGACCCAGTACTTC	CASTDRVETQYF
NA	TRBV12-3/TRBV12-4	TRBJ2-4	TGTGCCAGCACCCCTAGGGGTGGTGGGAACATTCAGTACTTC	CASTPRGGGNIQYF
TRBD1	TRBV13	TRBJ2-7	TGTGCCAGCAGCTTAGGGACAGGGGCGCACGAGCAGTACTTC	CASSLGTGAHEQYF
TRBD2	TRBV13	TRBJ2-1	TGTGCCAGCAATAGCGGGGGCTCCTACAATGAGCAGTTCTTC	CASNSGGSYNEQFF
NA	TRBV10-3	TRBJ2-1	TGTGCCATCAAGGGCAGGAACAATGAGCAGTTCTTC	CAIKGRNNEQFF
TRBD1	TRBV4-1	TRBJ2-5	TGCGCCAGCAGCCAGTCACAGGGGGCCGAGGAGACCCAGTACTTC	CASSQSQGAEETQYF
TRBD1	TRBV29-1	TRBJ2-1	TGCAGCGTTGAAGGTTGGACAGGGTACAACAATGAGCAGTTCTTC	CSVEGWTGYNNEQFF
TRBD1	TRBV7-6	TRBJ2-5	TGTGCCAGCAGACCTGACAGGGGTTGGGAGACCCAGTACTTC	CASRPDRGWETQYF
NA	TRBV15	TRBJ2-7	TGTGCCACCAGCAGAGCCGCGGGGACTCTTACCTACGAGCAGTACTTC	CATSRAAGTLTYEQYF
TRBD2	TRBV12-3/TRBV12-4	TRBJ2-3	TGTGCCAGCAGTTTTCAGCGGGGGGGAGCTGGAGATACGCAGTATTTT	CASSFQRGGAGDTQYF
TRBD1	TRBV28	TRBJ2-7	TGTGCCAGCAGTTTACCGGGACAGGGAGACGAGCAGTACTTC	CASSLPGQGDEQYF
TRBD2	TRBV6-6	TRBJ2-7	TGTGCCAGCAGTTACCTGGGGGGGTCCGCCTACGAGCAGTACTTC	CASSYLGGSAYEQYF
NA	TRBV29-1	TRBJ2-7	TGCAGCGTTCTCCCGAGGGGGTCCTACGAGCAGTACTTC	CSVLPRGSYEQYF
TRBD1	TRBV12-3/TRBV12-4	TRBJ1-1	TGTGCCAGCAGCCGCACAAGCCGGGACAGGGTATCCACTGAAGCTTTCTTT	CASSRTSRDRVSTEAFF
TRBD2	TRBV29-1	TRBJ2-1	TGCAGCGGAAGCGGGGGAGATTACAATGAGCAGTTCTTC	CSGSGGDYNEQFF
TRBD1	TRBV19	TRBJ1-5	TGTGCCAGTAGTGGGACAGGGGTTCAGCCCCAGCATTTT	CASSGTGVQPQHF